This T cell receptor (beta chain) came from a study of blood T cell repertoires in COVID-19. Study summary: Researchers got acute and convalescent COVID-19 samples from the United States, Italy and Spain.

V was pared by 0 bases and J by 0 bases, with 10 bases between. The germline CDR1 and CDR2 sequences are KGHDR and SFDVKD. This CDR3 has 17 residues. This table comes from immunoSEQ multiplex PCR, and its TCRdb copy is limited to in-frame clones, with some not included. The sample lists roughly 200,000 clones, around nine tenths occurring once. This receptor was identified in a man in his 60s with active or convalescent COVID-19. The chain carries TRBV24-1 and TRBJ2-2, with D unclear. Sequenced material: peripheral blood. The CDR3 nucleotides read TGTGCCACCAGTGATTTGGGCCCAGATACGAACACCGGGGAGCTGTTTTTT. Translated: CATSDLGPDTNTGELFF.